This T cell receptor beta chain was sequenced for a study of Graves' ophthalmopathy and Graves' hyperthyroidism. V was pared by 3 bases and J by 4 bases, with 13 bases between. The germline V gene encodes CDR1 ENHRY and CDR2 SYGVKD. The CDR3 spans 14 residues. Amplified TCR beta CDR3 regions were obtained using RNA transcripts as template. Scientists carried out first-round RT-PCR using HTBI primers and then a second-round multiplex PCR. Each CDR3 protein is one row after TCRdb ran MiXCR on the multiplex PCR reads. The sample has roughly 610,000 distinct CDR3 sequences; 22% are singletons. Stable hyperthyroidism denotes an absence of ophthalmopathy throughout 18 months of follow-up. From fresh peripheral blood, 8.5 to 10 ml in volume, the PBMCs were obtained.

The sequencing input was peripheral blood. The sequence was collected from a woman younger than 35 with stable Graves' hyperthyroidism. Some clones in this sample may be carry-over from other donors' samples. This rearrangement joins TRBV10-3 to TRBJ2-7; a weak D match, TRBD2 (6 bases). The CDR3 bases are TGTGCCATCAGTGAAACTAGCAATCGGTACGAGCAGTACTTC. Its translation is CAISETSNRYEQYF.